This record covers a single TCR beta chain. CDR1 and CDR2 from the germline V gene are LGHNA and YSLEER. Deletions cut 4 bases from V and 8 bases from J, with 15 bases between. The CDR3 loop spans 14 amino acids. These data belong to a study of control samples from healthy donors and cancer patients. Using immunoSEQ multiplex PCR, the repertoire was profiled, and TCRdb retains in-frame clones only, with some absent. This repertoire shows approximately 90,000 clones, about 88% found once; its top ten account for around 35%. Sample: PBMCs. This TCR came from a man aged 70 or older with lung cancer. This sequence joins TRBV4-3 and TRBJ2-1; D may match TRBD1 or TRBD2 (6 bases each). CDR3 region: CASSLTLGGDEQFF. For the CDR3, the DNA is TGCGCCAGCAGCCTTACGTTGGGGGGCGATGAGCAGTTCTTC.